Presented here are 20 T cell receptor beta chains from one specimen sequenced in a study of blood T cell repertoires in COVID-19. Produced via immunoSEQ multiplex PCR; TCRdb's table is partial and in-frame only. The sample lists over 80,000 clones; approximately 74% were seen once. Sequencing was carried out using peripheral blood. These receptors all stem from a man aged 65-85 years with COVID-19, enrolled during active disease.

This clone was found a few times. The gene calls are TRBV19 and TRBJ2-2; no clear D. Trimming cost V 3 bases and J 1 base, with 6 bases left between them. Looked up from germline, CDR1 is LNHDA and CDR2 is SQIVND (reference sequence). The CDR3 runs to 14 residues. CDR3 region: CASSISGNTGELFF. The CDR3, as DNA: TGTGCCAGTAGTATCTCGGGGAACACCGGGGAGCTGTTTTTT.

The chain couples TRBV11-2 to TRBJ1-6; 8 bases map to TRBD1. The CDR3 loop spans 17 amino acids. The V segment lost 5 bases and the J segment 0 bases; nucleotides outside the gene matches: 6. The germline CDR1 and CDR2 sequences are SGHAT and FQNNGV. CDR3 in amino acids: CASSRRTGSSYNSPLHF. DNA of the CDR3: TGTGCCAGCAGCAGGAGGACAGGGAGCTCCTATAATTCACCCCTCCACTTT.

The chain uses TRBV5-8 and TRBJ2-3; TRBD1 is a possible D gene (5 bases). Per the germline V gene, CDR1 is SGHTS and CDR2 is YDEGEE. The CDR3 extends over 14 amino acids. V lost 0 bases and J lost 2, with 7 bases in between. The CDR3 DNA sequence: TGTGCCAGCAGCTTGGCCAGGGACACAGATACGCAGTATTTT. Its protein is CASSLARDTDTQYF.

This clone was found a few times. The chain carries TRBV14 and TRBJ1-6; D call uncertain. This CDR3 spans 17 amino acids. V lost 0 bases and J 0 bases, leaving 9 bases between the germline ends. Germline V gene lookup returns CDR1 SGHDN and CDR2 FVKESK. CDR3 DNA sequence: TGTGCCAGCAGCCAAGAGAGGAGAAGCTCCTATAATTCACCCCTCCACTTT. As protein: CASSQERRSSYNSPLHF.

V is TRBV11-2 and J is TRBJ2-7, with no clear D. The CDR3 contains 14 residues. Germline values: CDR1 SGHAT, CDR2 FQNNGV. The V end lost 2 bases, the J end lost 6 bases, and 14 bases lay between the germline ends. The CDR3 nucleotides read TGTGCCAGCAGCTTATTGTGGTCCCATAGCGAGCAGTACTTC. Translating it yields CASSLLWSHSEQYF.

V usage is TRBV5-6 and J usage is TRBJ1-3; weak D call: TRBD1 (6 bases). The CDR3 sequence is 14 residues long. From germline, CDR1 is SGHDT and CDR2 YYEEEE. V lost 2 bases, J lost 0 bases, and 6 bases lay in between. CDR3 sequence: CASSLQGSGNTIYF. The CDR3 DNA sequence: TGTGCCAGCAGCTTACAGGGCTCTGGAAACACCATATATTTT.

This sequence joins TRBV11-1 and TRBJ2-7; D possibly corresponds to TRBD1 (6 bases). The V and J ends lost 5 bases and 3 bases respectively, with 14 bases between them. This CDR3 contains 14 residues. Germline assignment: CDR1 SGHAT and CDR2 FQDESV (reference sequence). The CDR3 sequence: CASSRTGPNYEQYF. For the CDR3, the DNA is TGTGCCAGCAGCAGAACAGGGCCCAACTACGAGCAGTACTTC.

As DNA, the CDR3 is TGTGCCAGTTCCCCGACAGGGCGTCTGAACACCGGGGAGCTGTTTTTT. This gives the protein CASSPTGRLNTGELFF. The V call is TRBV18, the J call TRBJ2-2, with 7 positions matching TRBD1. Germline loops: CDR1 KGHSH, CDR2 LQKENI. The CDR3 contains 16 residues. V was pared by 9 bases and J by 1 base, with 11 bases of the junction left unmatched. Full variable domain (remainder filled in from reference TRBV18 and TRBJ2-2): NAGVMQNPRHLVRRRGQEARLRCSPMKGHSHVYWYRQLPEEGLKFMVYLQKENIIDESGMPKERFSAEFPKEGPSILRIQQVVRGDSAAYFCASSPTGRLNTGELFFGEGSRLTVL.

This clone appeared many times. The CDR3 here is CASSPQQGVNNSPLHF. The DNA for the CDR3 is TGTGCCAGCTCACCTCAGCAGGGGGTAAATAATTCACCCCTCCACTTT. V gene TRBV18 combines with J gene TRBJ1-6; the match to TRBD1 covers 7 bases. Germline loops: CDR1 KGHSH, CDR2 LQKENI. V gave up 3 bases and J gave up 5 bases; unmatched junction bases: 7. The CDR3 length is 16 residues.

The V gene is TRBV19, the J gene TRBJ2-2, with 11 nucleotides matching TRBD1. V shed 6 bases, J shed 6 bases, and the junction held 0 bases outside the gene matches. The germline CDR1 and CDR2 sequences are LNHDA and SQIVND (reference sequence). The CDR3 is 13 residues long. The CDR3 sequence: CASRGQGAGELFF. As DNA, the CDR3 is TGTGCCAGTAGGGGACAGGGGGCCGGGGAGCTGTTTTTT.

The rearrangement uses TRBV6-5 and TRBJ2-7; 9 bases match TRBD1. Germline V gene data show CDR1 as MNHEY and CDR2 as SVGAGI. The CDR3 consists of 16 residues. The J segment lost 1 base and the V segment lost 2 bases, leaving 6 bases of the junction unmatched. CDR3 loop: CASSYKPGQGSYEQYF. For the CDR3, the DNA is TGTGCCAGCAGTTACAAACCGGGACAGGGTTCCTACGAGCAGTACTTC.

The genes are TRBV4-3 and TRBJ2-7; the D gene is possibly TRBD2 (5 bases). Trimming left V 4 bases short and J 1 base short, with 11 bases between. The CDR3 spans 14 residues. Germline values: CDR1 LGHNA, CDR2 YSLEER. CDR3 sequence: CASSRVATSYEQYF. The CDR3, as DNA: TGCGCCAGCAGCCGAGTAGCGACTTCCTACGAGCAGTACTTC.

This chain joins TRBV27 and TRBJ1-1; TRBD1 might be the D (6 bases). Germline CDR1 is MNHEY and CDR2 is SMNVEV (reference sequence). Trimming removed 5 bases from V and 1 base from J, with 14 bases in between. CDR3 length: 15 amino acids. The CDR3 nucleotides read TGTGCCAGCAGTAGTAGGACAGACCAGAACACTGAAGCTTTCTTT. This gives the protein CASSSRTDQNTEAFF.

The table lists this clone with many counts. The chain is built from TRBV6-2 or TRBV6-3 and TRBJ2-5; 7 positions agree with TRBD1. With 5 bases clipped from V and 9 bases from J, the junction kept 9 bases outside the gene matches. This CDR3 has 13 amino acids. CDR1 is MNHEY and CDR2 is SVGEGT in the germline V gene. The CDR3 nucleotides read TGTGCCAGCAGTGACACAGGGGTTCCGGCCCAGTACTTC. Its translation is CASSDTGVPAQYF.

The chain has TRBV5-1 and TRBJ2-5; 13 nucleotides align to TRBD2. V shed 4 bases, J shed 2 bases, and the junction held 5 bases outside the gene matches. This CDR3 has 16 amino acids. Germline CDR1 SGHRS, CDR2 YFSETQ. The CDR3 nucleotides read TGCGCCAGCAGCCCCGGGACTAGCGGGACTCAAGAGACCCAGTACTTC. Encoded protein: CASSPGTSGTQETQYF.

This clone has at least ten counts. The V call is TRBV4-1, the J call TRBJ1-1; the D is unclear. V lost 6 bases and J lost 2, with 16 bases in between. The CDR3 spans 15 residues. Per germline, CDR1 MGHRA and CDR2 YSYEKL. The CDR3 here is CASSQHPILNTEAFF. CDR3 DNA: TGCGCCAGCAGTCAACACCCTATTTTAAACACTGAAGCTTTCTTT.

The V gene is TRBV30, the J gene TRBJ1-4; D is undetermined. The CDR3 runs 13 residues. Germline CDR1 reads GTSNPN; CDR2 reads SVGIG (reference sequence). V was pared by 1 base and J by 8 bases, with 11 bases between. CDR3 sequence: CAWSGTTGEKLFF. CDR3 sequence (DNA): TGTGCCTGGAGTGGCACGACGGGAGAAAAACTGTTTTTT.

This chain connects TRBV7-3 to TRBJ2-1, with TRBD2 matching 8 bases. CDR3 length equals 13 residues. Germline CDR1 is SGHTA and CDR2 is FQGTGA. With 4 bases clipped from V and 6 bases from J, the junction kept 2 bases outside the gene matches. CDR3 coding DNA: TGTGCCAGCAGCTCGAGCGGGAGCAATGAGCAGTTCTTC. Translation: CASSSSGSNEQFF.

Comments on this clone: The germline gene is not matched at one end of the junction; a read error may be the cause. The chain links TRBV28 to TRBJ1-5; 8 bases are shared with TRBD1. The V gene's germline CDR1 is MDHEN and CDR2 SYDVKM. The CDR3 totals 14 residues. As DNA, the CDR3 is TGTGCCAGCAGTCCTCCTGGTTTGGGACAGGCCAAAGGTTTT. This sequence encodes CASSPPGLGQAKGF.

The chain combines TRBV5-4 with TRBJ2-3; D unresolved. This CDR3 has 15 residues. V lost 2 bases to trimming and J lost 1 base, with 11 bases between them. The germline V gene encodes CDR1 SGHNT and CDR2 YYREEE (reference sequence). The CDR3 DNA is TGTGCCAGCAGCTTTTGGCAGTTTGGCACAGATACGCAGTATTTT. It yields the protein CASSFWQFGTDTQYF.